This T cell receptor beta chain was sequenced during a study of shared clonotypes between healthy human individuals. Adults of Caucasian background living in Nashville, Tennessee made up all donors. Germline loops: CDR1 MNHGY, CDR2 SVAAGI. CDR3 length: 15 amino acids. V dropped 7 bases and J dropped 4; count of bases not matched to a gene: 9. Study-wide points: Only blood was sampled, and tissue TCR repertoires likely differ from blood ones.

Points on this clone: What it recognizes is unknown.

Data came from immunoSEQ multiplex PCR; TCRdb stores just in-frame clones and leaves some out. The sample records about 1.4 million clones, roughly 97% being singletons. The clonotype originates from a man aged 30 to 39 in good health. V usage is TRBV6-9 and J usage is TRBJ2-1, with 8 bases aligning to TRBD2. The source material was naive CD4+ T cells sorted from blood. The subset denotes: CD45RA+ positively selected. The CDR3 nucleotides are TGTGCCAGCATTTTGACTAGCGAGAAGTACAATGAGCAGTTCTTC. It yields the protein CASILTSEKYNEQFF.